The sequence of this T cell receptor beta chain was determined in a study of shared clonotypes between healthy human individuals. Findings and caveats of the study: Across subsets, estimated richness was generally greater for naive than for memory populations. Sequencing depth was expected to affect clonotype sharing among donors. Clonotypes that were shared across a few donors made up 4% to 6% of naive CD4 clonotypes.

The authors divided CD4+ cells into CD45RA+ naive and CD45RA-negative memory subsets. Generated by immunoSEQ multiplex PCR, the TCRdb table keeps only in-frame clones and is missing some. The repertoire consists of over a million clones, with about 75% occurring once and the leading ten covering 1.4%. The length of the CDR3 is 14 residues. The ends lost 3 bases at V and 2 bases at J; junction bases unmatched: 7. The germline CDR1 and CDR2 sequences are GTSNPN and SVGIG (reference sequence). Details on this clone: Its matching antigen is unknown.

The J gene is TRBJ2-7, the V gene TRBV30, with 7 bases aligning to TRBD1. The receptor was derived from a man in his late teens or twenties in good health. The sample consisted of memory CD4+ T cells sorted from blood. Subset indicated: CD45RA-negative fraction. CDR3 in DNA: TGTGCCTGGAGCATTAACAGGGGAACCTACGAGCAGTACTTC. Encoded protein: CAWSINRGTYEQYF.